Shown below are 7 T cell receptor beta chains from a single sample sequenced in a study of blood T cell repertoires in COVID-19. Profiled with immunoSEQ multiplex PCR; TCRdb holds only in-frame clones, not every one. This table holds 180,000 or so clones, 86% found once. Sequenced material: peripheral blood. Source of these receptors: a woman at least 80 years old in a cohort sampled during active or convalescent COVID-19.

This chain connects TRBV6-5 to TRBJ1-3; weak D call: TRBD1 (5 bases). CDR3 length: 15 residues. The V end lost 6 bases, the J end lost 0 bases, and 12 bases lay between the germline ends. Germline V gene lookup returns CDR1 MNHEY and CDR2 SVGAGI. The CDR3 sequence: CASRTGFSSGNTIYF. CDR3 sequence (DNA): TGTGCCAGCAGAACAGGTTTTAGCTCTGGAAACACCATATATTTT.

CDR3 sequence reads: CASSSSFDTEAFF. The CDR3 DNA follows: TGTGCCAGCAGCTCCTCCTTTGACACTGAAGCTTTCTTT. The chain recombines TRBV11-3 with TRBJ1-1; D gene unclear. Germline V lookup: CDR1 SGHNT, CDR2 YENEEA. The length of the CDR3 is 13 residues. V was clipped by 4 bases and J by 3 bases, with 9 bases between them.

J is TRBJ2-6 and V is TRBV5-5; D not certain. The CDR3 sequence is 16 residues long. V lost 2 bases and J 0 bases, leaving 9 bases between the germline ends. CDR1 and CDR2 (germline): SGHKS, YYEKEE (reference sequence). CDR3: CASSLPSSSGANVLTF. The CDR3 DNA reads as TGTGCCAGCAGCTTACCCTCCAGCTCTGGGGCCAACGTCCTGACTTTC.

The chain recombines TRBV9 with TRBJ1-1; 8 nucleotides line up with TRBD1. This CDR3 spans 14 amino acids. V lost 4 bases to trimming and J lost 6 bases; unmatched junction nucleotides: 8. Germline V lookup: CDR1 SGDLS, CDR2 YYNGEE. CDR3 sequence (DNA): TGTGCCAGCAGCCTATCGACAGGGGTAGCTGAAGCTTTCTTT. Amino acid sequence: CASSLSTGVAEAFF.

This chain uses TRBV3-1 (or the pseudogene TRBV3-2) with TRBJ2-1; 9 bases fit TRBD2. V was pared by 5 bases and J by 0 bases, with 2 bases of the junction left unmatched. Germline assignment: CDR1 LGHDT and CDR2 YNNKEL (reference sequence). The CDR3 covers 15 residues. The CDR3 nucleotides are TGTGCCAGCAGCTTTAGCGGGAGCTCCTACAATGAGCAGTTCTTC. Amino acids: CASSFSGSSYNEQFF.

The chain combines TRBV28 with TRBJ2-7; TRBD1 matches at 7 bases. Germline CDR1 is MDHEN and CDR2 is SYDVKM. This CDR3 region has 15 residues. Unmatched junction bases numbered 9, after V lost 5 bases and J lost 2 bases. The CDR3 DNA is TGTGCCAGCAGTCCCCGGGACAGCCAGCCCTACGAGCAGTACTTC. Amino acids: CASSPRDSQPYEQYF.

The chain links TRBV5-4 to TRBJ2-3; 9 nucleotides line up with TRBD1. J was trimmed by 2 bases and V by 5 bases; bases with no gene match: 9. Germline CDR1 SGHNT, CDR2 YYREEE (reference sequence). The CDR3 has 16 amino acids. CDR3 DNA: TGTGCCAGCAGACCTCAGGACAGGGGTTACACAGATACGCAGTATTTT. Residues: CASRPQDRGYTDTQYF.